A single sample is the source of the 21 T cell receptor beta chains below, sequenced in a study of OX40 agonist ivuxolimab in advanced cancers. Only in-frame clones appear in the TCRdb table, and some are missing; sequencing was by immunoSEQ multiplex PCR. The sample holds about 76,000 clones, around 81% seen once. Sequences were derived from CD4+ or CD8+ T cells sorted from blood, sampled in a trial of the OX40 agonist ivuxolimab. The origin of the receptors is an adult with an advanced solid tumor such as melanoma, head and neck, liver or kidney cancer.

In DNA form, the CDR3 reads TGTGCCAGCAGCCCAGAGGGTACAGGGGGTAGGCCCCTCCACTTT. Translated, it gives CASSPEGTGGRPLHF. The chain combines TRBV7-2 with TRBJ1-6; 8 positions agree with TRBD1. Germline V gene sequence: CDR1 SGHTA, CDR2 FQGNSA. Unmatched junction bases numbered 13, after V lost 5 bases and J lost 13 bases. The CDR3 contains 15 residues. Complete variable domain (other parts from reference TRBV7-2 and TRBJ1-6): GAGVSQSPSNKVTEKGKDVELRCDPISGHTALYWYRQSLGQGLEFLIYFQGNSAPDKSGLPSDRFSAERTGGSVSTLTIQRTQQEDSAVYLCASSPEGTGGRPLHFGNGTRLTVT.

The V call is TRBV7-3, the J call TRBJ1-6, with 8 bases that match TRBD1. J gave up 7 bases and V 8 bases, and 7 bases lay outside the gene matches. The germline V gene has CDR1 SGHTA and CDR2 FQGTGA. The CDR3 runs to 14 residues. CDR3 loop: CASQGAAGNSPLHF. The CDR3 DNA reads TGTGCCAGCCAGGGGGCGGCGGGCAATTCACCCCTCCACTTT.

V and J are TRBV5-6 and TRBJ2-1; 9 bases match TRBD1. Germline V lookup: CDR1 SGHDT, CDR2 YYEEEE. Trimming removed 3 bases from V and 1 base from J; junction bases left unmatched: 5. This CDR3 comprises 16 residues. In DNA form, the CDR3 reads TGTGCCAGCAGCTCAATACAGGGGGCATCCTACAATGAGCAGTTCTTC. As protein: CASSSIQGASYNEQFF.

The gene calls are TRBV19 and TRBJ1-2; TRBD1 aligns across 7 bases. This CDR3 is 14 amino acids long. The germline CDR1 and CDR2 sequences are LNHDA and SQIVND (reference sequence). After removal of 5 bases from V and 4 bases from J, the junction contained 7 bases not matched to a gene. The CDR3 coding sequence is TGTGCCAGTAGTGGCCAGGGGGGGTTCTATGGCTACACCTTC. Encoded protein: CASSGQGGFYGYTF.

The chain combines TRBV5-4 with TRBJ2-5; possibly TRBD2 for D (6 bases). The V gene lost 4 bases and the J gene lost 0 bases, with 19 bases spanning the gap. Germline assignment: CDR1 SGHNT and CDR2 YYREEE (reference sequence). This CDR3 contains 17 residues. The CDR3 loop reads CASSQESGRRYQETQYF. CDR3 DNA sequence: TGTGCCAGCAGCCAAGAATCAGGGAGGAGGTACCAAGAGACCCAGTACTTC.

The V and J genes are TRBV11-2 and TRBJ1-2; D call uncertain. The germline V gene encodes CDR1 SGHAT and CDR2 FQNNGV. The CDR3 has 16 amino acids. V lost 0 bases and J 7 bases, leaving 18 bases between the germline ends. In nucleotides, the CDR3 is TGTGCCAGCAGCTTAGATTTCACCAGAGACGGTCTTGGCTACACCTTC. Encoded protein: CASSLDFTRDGLGYTF.

This rearrangement joins TRBV4-1 to TRBJ2-6; 8 nucleotides line up with TRBD1. CDR1 MGHRA and CDR2 YSYEKL come from the germline V gene. The CDR3 length is 18 residues. Unmatched junction bases numbered 9, after V lost 4 bases and J lost 1 base. The chain's CDR3 is CASSRSGTGKSGANVLTF. CDR3 sequence (DNA): TGCGCCAGCAGCCGCTCCGGGACAGGAAAGTCTGGGGCCAACGTCCTGACTTTC.

The chain joins TRBV30 to TRBJ2-7, with 7 bases aligning to TRBD2. The V gene's germline CDR1 is GTSNPN and CDR2 SVGIG (reference sequence). This CDR3 has 14 amino acids. V was clipped by 2 bases and J by 3 bases; unmatched bases: 7. The CDR3 nucleotides read TGTGCCTGGAGTATGGGGAGGGGCGACTACGAGCAGTACTTC. Amino acid sequence: CAWSMGRGDYEQYF.

This clone was found a few times. The gene calls are TRBV11-3 and TRBJ1-6; D unclear. The V end was cut by 5 bases, the J end by 6 bases, with 8 bases between. Germline V gene data show CDR1 as SGHNT and CDR2 as YENEEA. The CDR3 is made up of 13 amino acids. Here the CDR3 DNA reads TGTGCCAGCAGCCTCGACGGTAATTCACCCCTCCACTTT. Its translation is CASSLDGNSPLHF.

The gene calls are TRBV5-1 and TRBJ1-5, with D perhaps matching TRBD1 (5 bases). The CDR3 runs 15 residues. V was shortened by 0 bases and J by 7 bases, with 14 bases between the two germline ends. Germline lookup yields CDR1 SGHRS and CDR2 YFSETQ. The CDR3 loop is CASSLEGQGRQPQHF. The CDR3 DNA sequence: TGCGCCAGCAGCTTGGAGGGCCAGGGTAGGCAGCCCCAGCATTTT.

CDR3 region: CSVEVGGGLGQPQHF. The CDR3 bases are TGCAGCGTTGAGGTGGGGGGAGGCTTAGGACAGCCCCAGCATTTT. V is TRBV29-1 and J is TRBJ1-5; a possible D gene is TRBD1 (5 bases). Germline values: CDR1 SQVTM, CDR2 ANQGSEA. The CDR3 runs 15 residues. V was pared by 3 bases and J by 7 bases, with 19 bases between.

The J gene is TRBJ2-5, the V gene TRBV7-2, with TRBD2 matching over 8 bases. CDR3 length: 14 residues. V lost 6 bases to trimming and J lost 3 bases; unmatched junction nucleotides: 6. Germline V gene sequence: CDR1 SGHTA, CDR2 FQGNSA. CDR3 bases: TGTGCCAGCAGAGTGGATAGCGGGGAAGAGACCCAGTACTTC. This gives the protein CASRVDSGEETQYF.

The V call is TRBV5-1, the J call TRBJ1-3; TRBD1 aligns across 8 bases. This CDR3 contains 15 residues. V lost 4 bases to trimming and J lost 2 bases; unmatched junction nucleotides: 5. Looked up from germline, CDR1 is SGHRS and CDR2 is YFSETQ. The CDR3 spells CASSTWTGTGNTIYF. The CDR3 bases are TGCGCCAGCAGCACCTGGACAGGGACTGGAAACACCATATATTTT.

Only a few counts were recorded for this clone. The chain combines TRBV18 with TRBJ2-2; D gene ambiguous. The CDR3 spans 12 residues. Per germline, CDR1 KGHSH and CDR2 LQKENI. V lost 2 bases, J lost 6 bases, and 4 bases lay in between. In nucleotides, the CDR3 is TGTGCCAGCTCACCAAGGGCCGGGGAGCTGTTTTTT. Amino acid sequence: CASSPRAGELFF.

The chain combines TRBV29-1 with TRBJ1-5, with TRBD1 matching 8 bases. V was clipped by 6 bases and J by 2 bases; unmatched bases: 6. CDR1 is SQVTM, CDR2 ANQGSEA, per germline. This CDR3 contains 14 residues. CDR3 nucleotide sequence: TGCAGCGTGGCCCCGGGACAGGGCAATCAGCCCCAGCATTTT. The encoded protein is CSVAPGQGNQPQHF.

The chain is built from TRBV21-1 and TRBJ2-5. TRBV21-1 is designated a pseudogene. The CDR3 extends over 14 amino acids. The CDR3 DNA is TGTGCCAGCAGCAAAAGTGGTGTTATAGAGACCCAGTACTTC. It is translated as CASSKSGVIETQYF.

The rearrangement joins TRBV15 to TRBJ2-5, with 10 bases that match TRBD2. Germline V gene data show CDR1 as LNHNV and CDR2 as YYDKDF (reference sequence). Trimming took 2 bases from V and 4 from J; bases not matched to a gene: 13. This CDR3 has 18 residues. CDR3 sequence: CATSRWGGGAGGRETQYF. In DNA, the CDR3 is TGTGCCACCAGCAGATGGGGAGGGGGAGCGGGAGGGCGAGAGACCCAGTACTTC.

The chain links TRBV6-1 to TRBJ1-6; TRBD1 agrees at 7 bases. Looked up from germline, CDR1 is MNHNS and CDR2 is SASEGT. V shed 11 bases and J 6 bases; nucleotides not matched to a gene: 4. The CDR3 has 12 residues. The CDR3 protein is CAGGQINSPLHF. CDR3 bases: TGTGCCGGGGGACAGATTAATTCACCCCTCCACTTT.

This CDR3 is CASSPGTVGNTIYF. CDR3 bases: TGTGCCAGCAGCCCCGGGACAGTCGGAAACACCATATATTTT. The chain has TRBV7-2 and TRBJ1-3, with 7 bases that match TRBD1. With V trimmed by 5 bases and J by 4 bases, 5 bases remained unmatched. This CDR3 has 14 amino acids. Germline-derived CDR1 and CDR2 are SGHTA and FQGNSA.

This chain connects TRBV19 to TRBJ2-7; 7 bases line up with TRBD1. The CDR3 extends over 15 amino acids. CDR1 and CDR2 (germline): LNHDA, SQIVND (reference sequence). The trim removed 0 bases at V and 8 bases at J, leaving 10 bases unmatched. CDR3 DNA sequence: TGTGCCAGTAGTATAGACAACAGGGGCCCAGTCAAGCAGTACTTC. It specifies CASSIDNRGPVKQYF.

V usage is TRBV27 and J usage is TRBJ2-1; 7 bases fit TRBD2. The CDR3 runs 16 residues. Germline values: CDR1 MNHEY, CDR2 SMNVEV (reference sequence). With V trimmed by 0 bases and J by 2 bases, 4 bases remained unmatched. The CDR3 is CASSLSRREPYNEQFF. The CDR3 bases are TGTGCCAGCAGTTTATCCCGGCGGGAGCCCTACAATGAGCAGTTCTTC.